The 21 T cell receptor beta chains below were found in one sample sequenced in a study of beta chain features in type 1 diabetes. Regarding the study as a whole: Researchers report that Type 1 diabetes patients had moderately but significantly shorter TCRB CDR3s across all four CD4+ subsets.

Their antigens are not known. Every isolated RNA sample was fully reverse transcribed, so sequencing captured expressed TCRB transcripts. Data came from immunoSEQ multiplex PCR; TCRdb stores just in-frame clones and leaves some out. The table shows more than 300,000 clones, with roughly 12% occurring only once. Sequencing was carried out using naive CD4+ T cells from blood. All receptors derive from a woman between 18 and 29 years old with type 1 diabetes.

The rearrangement uses TRBV11-2 and TRBJ2-7; the D is unclear. This CDR3 spans 14 amino acids. Germline CDR1 is SGHAT and CDR2 is FQNNGV. V was shortened by 4 bases and J by 2 bases, with 12 bases between the two germline ends. In DNA, the CDR3 is TGTGCCAGCAGCTCACCACACCTTACCTACGAGCAGTACTTC. This gives the protein CASSSPHLTYEQYF.

This chain links TRBV5-1 with TRBJ2-1, with D unclear. Trimming stripped 0 bases from V and 7 bases from J, with 14 bases between. This CDR3 has 15 amino acids. Germline V lookup: CDR1 SGHRS, CDR2 YFSETQ. CDR3 amino acids: CASSLAASGSNEQFF. As DNA, the CDR3 is TGCGCCAGCAGCTTGGCGGCCTCCGGGTCGAATGAGCAGTTCTTC.

This clone was detected a few times. The chain is built from TRBV28 and TRBJ2-6; D uncertain. V lost 1 base to trimming and J lost 4 bases, with 11 bases between them. The CDR3 loop spans 16 amino acids. Per germline, CDR1 MDHEN and CDR2 SYDVKM. The CDR3 DNA reads as TGTGCCAGCAGTTTATTCATTATACGGGGGGCCAACGTCCTGACTTTC. Its translation: CASSLFIIRGANVLTF.

The chain uses TRBV2 and TRBJ1-6, with no clear D. V shed 1 base and J shed 4 bases, with 5 bases lying between them. This CDR3 spans 14 amino acids. Germline V gene sequence: CDR1 SNHLY, CDR2 FYNNEI. The CDR3 loop is CASSEGPYNSPLHF. Here the CDR3 DNA reads TGTGCCAGCAGTGAAGGGCCTTATAATTCACCCCTCCACTTT.

This clone was picked up a small number of times. V is TRBV9 and J is TRBJ1-1; no reliable D call. The CDR3 spans 14 residues. The V gene's germline CDR1 is SGDLS and CDR2 YYNGEE. Trimming stripped 1 base from V and 3 bases from J, with 10 bases between. The CDR3: CASSVSGQYTEAFF. The DNA of the CDR3 is TGTGCCAGCAGCGTATCAGGCCAATACACTGAAGCTTTCTTT.

There are a few counts of this clone. The V and J genes are TRBV5-4 and TRBJ2-6, with TRBD1 matching 7 bases. CDR3 length equals 16 residues. CDR1 is SGHNT, CDR2 YYREEE, per germline (reference sequence). The junction had 5 bases not matched to a gene; V was cut back by 3 bases and J by 2 bases. CDR3 bases: TGTGCCAGCAGCTCACCCGGGACAGCTGGGGCCAACGTCCTGACTTTC. Its translation is CASSSPGTAGANVLTF. The whole variable domain, remainder taken from reference TRBV5-4 and TRBJ2-6, is ETGVTQSPTHLIKTRGQQVTLRCSSQSGHNTVSWYQQALGQGPQFIFQYYREEENGRGNFPPRFSGLQFPNYSSELNVNALELDDSALYLCASSSPGTAGANVLTFGAGSRLTVL.

This clone was picked up a small number of times. This chain links TRBV15 with TRBJ1-4, with TRBD1 matching 7 bases. Unmatched junction bases numbered 6, after V lost 0 bases and J lost 8 bases. The CDR3 loop spans 15 amino acids. The germline gives CDR1 LNHNV, CDR2 YYDKDF (reference sequence). As DNA, the CDR3 is TGTGCCACCAGCAGAGATCAGGGGGTTGGGGAAAAACTGTTTTTT. Its protein product is CATSRDQGVGEKLFF.

This clone was counted a few times. The chain uses TRBV7-2 and TRBJ2-7; TRBD2 matches 8 bases. The CDR3 sequence is 15 residues long. V was pared by 0 bases and J by 4 bases, with 5 bases of the junction left unmatched. The V gene's germline CDR1 is SGHTA and CDR2 FQGNSA. In DNA, the CDR3 is TGTGCCAGCAGCTTAGCCGGGAGGGGAACATACGAGCAGTACTTC. Translating it yields CASSLAGRGTYEQYF.

Written as DNA, the CDR3 is TGTGCCAGCTCGGAAAGGGGACAGCCTCCCTACGAGCAGTACTTC. It encodes CASSERGQPPYEQYF. The chain couples TRBV18 to TRBJ2-7, with 7 bases aligning to TRBD1. CDR3 length equals 15 residues. From germline, CDR1 is KGHSH and CDR2 LQKENI. The V segment lost 6 bases and the J segment 2 bases; nucleotides outside the gene matches: 10.

V and J are TRBV29-1 and TRBJ1-1, with D perhaps matching TRBD1 (5 bases). Germline V gene lookup returns CDR1 SQVTM and CDR2 ANQGSEA. The ends were cut back, 4 bases at V and 9 bases at J, with 12 bases in the middle. The CDR3 sequence is 11 residues long. CDR3 in DNA: TGCAGCGTTGGTGGGCAGGGAAAAGCTTTCTTT. Protein product: CSVGGQGKAFF.

This clone was seen more than once but under ten times. The CDR3 loop is CASSQDHGVYSNQPQHF. DNA of the CDR3: TGTGCCAGCAGCCAAGATCACGGGGTTTATAGCAATCAGCCCCAGCATTTT. The chain carries TRBV4-2 and TRBJ1-5; no clear D. Trimming cost V 0 bases and J 0 bases, with 12 bases left between them. Germline V gives CDR1 LGHNA, CDR2 YNFKEQ. This CDR3 has 17 amino acids.

The rearrangement links TRBV4-3 to TRBJ1-2; a possible D gene is TRBD1 (5 bases). Germline CDR1 reads LGHNA; CDR2 reads YSLEER. CDR3 length: 15 residues. Trimming pared 4 bases from V and 3 bases from J, leaving 15 bases between. The CDR3 bases are TGCGCCAGCAGCCGTCAGGGTGGCTTAGACTATGGCTACACCTTC. Translation gives CASSRQGGLDYGYTF.

The rearrangement joins TRBV15 to TRBJ1-5, with D unclear. There are 16 residues in the CDR3. V lost 1 base and J lost 0, with 10 bases in between. Germline-derived CDR1 and CDR2 are LNHNV and YYDKDF (reference sequence). The CDR3 here is CATSRAAAGSNQPQHF. The CDR3 region has the DNA TGTGCCACCAGCAGAGCAGCGGCAGGTAGCAATCAGCCCCAGCATTTT.

This clone has only a few counts. The chain has TRBV6-1 and TRBJ2-1; D gene uncertain. This CDR3 contains 12 residues. The V end was cut by 2 bases, the J end by 5 bases, with 4 bases between. Germline V gives CDR1 MNHNS, CDR2 SASEGT. This CDR3 is CASSEWHNEQFF. The CDR3 DNA sequence: TGTGCCAGCAGTGAATGGCACAATGAGCAGTTCTTC.

This clone was counted a few times. Additional DNA sequences in this sample encode the identical CDR3. The J gene is TRBJ2-3, the V gene TRBV29-1; no clear D gene. The length of the CDR3 is 11 residues. Trimming left V 1 base short and J 5 bases short, with 4 bases between. Germline V lookup: CDR1 SQVTM, CDR2 ANQGSEA. CDR3 sequence: CSVEGGDTQYF. The CDR3 nucleotides are TGCAGCGTTGAAGGAGGAGATACGCAGTATTTT.

This clone has only a few counts. This chain links TRBV6-5 with TRBJ1-4; D is uncertain. The V gene's germline CDR1 is MNHEY and CDR2 SVGAGI. This CDR3 comprises 13 residues. Between the trimmed V and J ends, which lost 11 bases and 5 bases, there was a span of 15 bases. The CDR3 region has the DNA TGTGCCGCTTCCCGAGGTGTGAATGAAAAACTGTTTTTT. This translates into CAASRGVNEKLFF.

This chain connects TRBV11-2 to TRBJ2-7; a weak D match, TRBD2 (7 bases). Germline values: CDR1 SGHAT, CDR2 FQNNGV. CDR3 size: 13 residues. In DNA form, the CDR3 reads TGTGGCTCGGGGGGCCAGACACACTACGAGCAGTACTTC. This codes for CGSGGQTHYEQYF.

The genes are TRBV20-1 and TRBJ2-7; no definite D call. The CDR3 is 11 residues long. V shed 6 bases and J shed 2 bases, with 8 bases lying between them. Germline loops: CDR1 DFQATT, CDR2 SNEGSKA (reference sequence). The CDR3 region is CSAKATYEQYF. DNA for the CDR3: TGCAGTGCGAAAGCCACCTACGAGCAGTACTTC.

There are a few counts of this clone. The rearrangement uses TRBV6-1 and TRBJ1-2, with D hard to call. Germline CDR1 and CDR2: MNHNS and SASEGT. V gave up 0 bases and J gave up 5 bases, with 7 bases separating them. CDR3 size: 13 residues. The CDR3 DNA is TGTGCCAGCAGTGAAGCGCCGGGGTATGGCTACACCTTC. Translation gives CASSEAPGYGYTF.

The chain couples TRBV18 to TRBJ1-5; TRBD1 matches 7 bases. This CDR3 comprises 17 residues. Germline assignment: CDR1 KGHSH and CDR2 LQKENI. The V gene end was trimmed by 1 base and the J gene end by 5 bases; junction bases not matched to a gene: 11. The CDR3 DNA follows: TGTGCCAGCTCACCACGGGGAAAGGGGCAGGGGGATCAGCCCCAGCATTTT. Translation gives CASSPRGKGQGDQPQHF.

The table lists this clone with a few counts. J is TRBJ2-1 and V is TRBV7-2; 9 nucleotides line up with TRBD2. The CDR3 consists of 15 residues. Per germline, CDR1 SGHTA and CDR2 FQGNSA. V gave up 3 bases and J gave up 2 bases; unmatched junction bases: 2. CDR3 protein: CASSFGTSTYNEQFF. In nucleotides, the CDR3 is TGTGCCAGCAGCTTCGGGACTAGCACCTACAATGAGCAGTTCTTC.